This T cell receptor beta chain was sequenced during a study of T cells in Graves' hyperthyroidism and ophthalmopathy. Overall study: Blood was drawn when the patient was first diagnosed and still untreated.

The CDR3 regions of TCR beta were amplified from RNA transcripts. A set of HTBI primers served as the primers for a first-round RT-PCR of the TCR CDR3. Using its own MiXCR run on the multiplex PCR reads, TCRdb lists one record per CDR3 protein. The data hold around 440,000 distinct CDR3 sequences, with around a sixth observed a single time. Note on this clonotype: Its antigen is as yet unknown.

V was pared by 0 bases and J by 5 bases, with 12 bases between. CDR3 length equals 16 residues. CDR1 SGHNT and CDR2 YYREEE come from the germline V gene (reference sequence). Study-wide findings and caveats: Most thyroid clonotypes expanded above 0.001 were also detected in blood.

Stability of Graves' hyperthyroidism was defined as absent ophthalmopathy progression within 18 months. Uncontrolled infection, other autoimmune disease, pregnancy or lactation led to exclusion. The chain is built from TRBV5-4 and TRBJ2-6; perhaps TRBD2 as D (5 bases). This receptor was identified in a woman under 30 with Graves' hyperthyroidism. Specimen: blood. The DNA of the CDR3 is TGTGCCAGCAGCTTGGTTACGGTGACTAGGGCCAACGTCCTGACTTTC. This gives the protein CASSLVTVTRANVLTF.